This T cell receptor (beta chain) was recorded in a study of OX40 agonist ivuxolimab in advanced cancers. If patients had autoimmune disease history or systemic immunosuppression, they were excluded. Germline CDR1 and CDR2: SEHNR and FQNEAQ (reference sequence). The CDR3 has 17 residues. After removal of 5 bases from V and 3 bases from J, the junction contained 10 bases not matched to a gene. Study-wide findings and caveats: Mean expanded clone counts were higher in CD8+ than CD4+ T cells. The authors also found low normalized T-cell clonal expansion in some nonresponders. Partial responders at 0.1-3.0 mg/kg had among the lowest clonal expansion.

Worth noting for this clone: Its antigen is unidentified.

The repertoire was sequenced with immunoSEQ multiplex PCR; TCRdb's copy has only in-frame clones and lacks some. Here the sample spans some 45,000 clones, roughly 90% being singletons. The material sequenced was CD4+ or CD8+ T cells sorted from blood, taken in a trial of the OX40 agonist ivuxolimab. The source of this sequence is an adult with an advanced solid tumor such as melanoma, head and neck, liver or kidney cancer. The rearrangement joins TRBV7-9 to TRBJ2-3, with 11 bases that match TRBD2. This CDR3 is CASSGATSGSLTDTQYF. DNA of the CDR3: TGTGCCAGCAGCGGCGCAACTAGCGGGAGTTTGACAGATACGCAGTATTTT.